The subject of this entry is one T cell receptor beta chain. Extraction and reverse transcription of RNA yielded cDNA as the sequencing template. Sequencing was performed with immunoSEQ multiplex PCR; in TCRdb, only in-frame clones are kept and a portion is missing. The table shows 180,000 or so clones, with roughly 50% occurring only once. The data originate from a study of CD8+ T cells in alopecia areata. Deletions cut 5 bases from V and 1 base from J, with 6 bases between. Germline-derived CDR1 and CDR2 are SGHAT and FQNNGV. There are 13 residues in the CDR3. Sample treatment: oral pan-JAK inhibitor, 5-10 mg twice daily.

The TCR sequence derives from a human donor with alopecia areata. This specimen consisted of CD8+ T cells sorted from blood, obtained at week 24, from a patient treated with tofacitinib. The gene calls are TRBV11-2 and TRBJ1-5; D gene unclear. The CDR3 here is CASSPVSNQPQHF. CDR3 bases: TGTGCCAGCAGCCCCGTAAGCAATCAGCCCCAGCATTTT.